A single sample gave rise to the 27 T cell receptor beta chains below, sequenced in a study of blood T cells in healthy people across ages. Together with a sample-barcoded 5' primer, a J-beta primer mix was included in a second PCR lasting about 7 to 12 cycles. TCRdb recomputed calls from the 5' RACE reads with MiXCR, one row per CDR3 protein. The table shows about 680,000 distinct CDR3 sequences, with 49% occurring only once. The material sequenced was blood. All receptors come from an older woman in good health.

The chain couples TRBV5-1 to TRBJ1-1; D unclear. The V end lost 6 bases, the J end lost 0 bases, and 12 bases lay between the germline ends. The germline V gene encodes CDR1 SGHRS and CDR2 YFSETQ. The CDR3 has 14 amino acids. CDR3 coding DNA: TGCGCCAGCAAAATTGGGGAGATGAACACTGAAGCTTTCTTT. Its protein is CASKIGEMNTEAFF.

This clonotype was seen more than once but under ten times. The V gene is TRBV28, the J gene TRBJ2-7; 8 bases are a match to TRBD2. Trimming cost V 5 bases and J 4 bases; bases outside gene matches: 7. This CDR3 contains 14 residues. The germline V gene encodes CDR1 MDHEN and CDR2 SYDVKM. The CDR3 DNA sequence: TGTGCCAGCAGTCAAGCGGGAGCATTGTACGAGCAGTACTTC. It encodes CASSQAGALYEQYF.

Comments on this clonotype: One end of the junction is discordant with germline, which a read error may explain. The V and J genes are TRBV9 and TRBJ2-1, with D unclear. The germline gives CDR1 SGDLS, CDR2 YYNGEE. The CDR3 sequence is 15 residues long. The CDR3 loop reads CTSSPRTRSYNEQFF. CDR3 DNA: TGTACCAGCAGCCCCCGGACCAGATCCTACAATGAGCAGTTCTTC.

In its sample, this clonotype was seen many times. The rearrangement uses TRBV20-1 and TRBJ2-1; the match to TRBD2 covers 8 bases. There are 14 residues in the CDR3. The germline gives CDR1 DFQATT, CDR2 SNEGSKA (reference sequence). V was pared by 6 bases and J by 6 bases, with 10 bases of the junction left unmatched. The DNA of the CDR3 is TGCAGTGCCTCGCGAACTAGCGGTCCCAATGAGCAGTTCTTC. Translation gives CSASRTSGPNEQFF.

This clonotype was recorded at least ten times. V usage is TRBV6-2 or TRBV6-3 and J usage is TRBJ2-1; 8 bases align to TRBD1. The CDR3 is 14 amino acids. The germline CDR1 and CDR2 sequences are MNHEY and SVGEGT. Unmatched junction bases numbered 1, after V lost 5 bases and J lost 1 base. DNA of the CDR3: TGTGCCAGCAGTCGACAGGGGTCCTACAATGAGCAGTTCTTC. Its protein is CASSRQGSYNEQFF.

This clonotype was found a few times. This chain links TRBV5-4 with TRBJ2-5; perhaps TRBD2 as D (5 bases). The V and J ends lost 4 bases and 5 bases respectively, with 18 bases between them. Germline loops: CDR1 SGHNT, CDR2 YYREEE (reference sequence). This CDR3 is built from 15 residues. CDR3 region: CASSPRRVSSETQYF. DNA of the CDR3: TGTGCCAGCAGCCCCCGGCGGGTGTCATCGGAGACCCAGTACTTC.

Of note for this clonotype: Possible read error: a much larger clone is one base away. The rearrangement links TRBV6-5 to TRBJ2-7; D is unresolved. This CDR3 is built from 15 residues. The V and J ends lost 0 bases and 3 bases respectively, with 12 bases between them. Germline V gives CDR1 MNHEY, CDR2 SVGAGI. This chain's CDR3 is CASSYSTAAFYEQYF. In nucleotides, the CDR3 is TGTGCCAGCAGTTACTCGACTGCGGCATTCTACGAGCAGTACTTC.

The CDR3 region has the DNA TGTGCCAGCAGCCCGGGACCGGGACTAGCGGGAGTGGTATCCTACAATGAGCAGTACTTC. Translation gives CASSPGPGLAGVVSYNEQYF. The chain combines TRBV7-2 with TRBJ2-1; 14 nucleotides line up with TRBD2. Gene TRBJ2-7 matches the end of the DNA better, so the J call may be wrong. This CDR3 has 20 residues. CDR1 and CDR2 (germline): SGHTA, FQGNSA.

The V call is TRBV12-3 or TRBV12-4, the J call TRBJ2-7; D gene ambiguous. V was pared by 5 bases and J by 3 bases, with 8 bases between. The CDR3 is made up of 12 amino acids. DNA for the CDR3: TGTGCCAGCAGTCTTATTATCTACGAGCAGTACTTC. It yields the protein CASSLIIYEQYF.

The genes are TRBV29-1 and TRBJ2-1; the match to TRBD2 covers 9 bases. V lost 5 bases and J lost 2; bases outside the gene matches: 16. CDR1 and CDR2 (germline): SQVTM, ANQGSEA. This CDR3 is 18 amino acids long. CDR3 bases: TGCAGCGTTAAGGGGGACCTGCGGGAGGGAGGGCCCTACAATGAGCAGTTCTTC. Translated: CSVKGDLREGGPYNEQFF.

This clonotype came up a few times. The DNA of the CDR3 is TGTGCCACCACTGGCGGGAGGGGAAACAATGAGCAGTTCTTC. It codes for CATTGGRGNNEQFF. The chain links TRBV11-2 to TRBJ2-1, with 9 nucleotides matching TRBD2. The CDR3 is 14 residues long. CDR1 is SGHAT, CDR2 FQNNGV, per germline. J gave up 5 bases and V 10 bases, and 9 bases lay outside the gene matches.

J is TRBJ2-7 and V is TRBV27; D is perhaps TRBD2 (6 bases). V was trimmed by 11 bases and J by 3 bases, leaving 35 bases between them. This CDR3 contains 19 residues. The germline CDR1 and CDR2 sequences are MNHEY and SMNVEV (reference sequence). CDR3 coding DNA: TGTGCCTGCATGCCCCAGACCACTCCCTCCGGGACTCGAGTCTACGAGCAGTACTTC. Its translation is CACMPQTTPSGTRVYEQYF.

This sequence joins TRBV13 and TRBJ2-7; the match to TRBD2 covers 12 bases. This CDR3 has 13 amino acids. From germline, CDR1 is PRHDT and CDR2 FYEKMQ (reference sequence). V shed 6 bases, J shed 5 bases, and the junction held 2 bases outside the gene matches. The chain's CDR3 is CASRRLAGDEQYF. The CDR3 coding sequence is TGTGCCAGCAGAAGACTAGCGGGAGACGAGCAGTACTTC.

The J gene is TRBJ2-6, the V gene TRBV5-1, with D uncertain. CDR3 length: 19 residues. CDR1 and CDR2 (germline): SGHRS, YFSETQ. V lost 0 bases, J lost 0 bases, and 16 bases lay in between. The DNA of the CDR3 is TGCGCCAGCAGCTTGGGATTTGGGCCGTCGAGCTCTGGGGCCAACGTCCTGACTTTC. This sequence encodes CASSLGFGPSSSGANVLTF.

A word on this clonotype: A much larger clone sits a single nucleotide away, making a read error possible. The chain employs TRBV15 and TRBJ2-7; either TRBD1 or TRBD2 may fit D (5 bases each). The J call is in doubt because the DNA end fits TRBJ2-4 better. Looked up from germline, CDR1 is LNHNV and CDR2 is YYDKDF (reference sequence). The CDR3 is 14 amino acids. In nucleotides, the CDR3 is TGTGCCACCAGCATAACCGGGACCTCAAACATTCAGTACTTC. Translated, it gives CATSITGTSNIQYF.

The CDR3 DNA sequence: TGCAGCGTTGAAGTTGGACAGGGGGCTAACTATGGCTACACCTTC. Amino acids: CSVEVGQGANYGYTF. The rearrangement links TRBV29-1 to TRBJ1-2, with 10 bases matching TRBD1. With 1 base clipped from V and 0 bases from J, the junction kept 2 bases outside the gene matches. CDR3 length equals 15 residues. CDR1 and CDR2 (germline): SQVTM, ANQGSEA.

The chain is built from TRBV4-3 and TRBJ2-3; TRBD2 agrees at 8 bases. This CDR3 region has 13 residues. Germline V CDR1 and CDR2: LGHNA, YSLEER. Germline trimming cut 0 bases from V and 10 bases from J; bases unmatched to any gene: 3. DNA of the CDR3: TGCGCCAGCAGCCAAGATCGGGGGGGGTCGCAGTATTTT. It is translated as CASSQDRGGSQYF.

The J gene is TRBJ2-3, the V gene TRBV29-1; D is ambiguous. The V end was cut by 2 bases, the J end by 1 base, with 13 bases between. In germline, CDR1 is SQVTM, CDR2 ANQGSEA. CDR3 length: 15 amino acids. CDR3 amino acids: CSVELVLRGTDTQYF. CDR3 DNA sequence: TGCAGCGTTGAACTAGTTCTTCGCGGCACAGATACGCAGTATTTT.

This rearrangement joins TRBV28 to TRBJ2-7, with no clear D. The V end lost 4 bases, the J end lost 12 bases, and 13 bases lay between the germline ends. Looked up from germline, CDR1 is MDHEN and CDR2 is SYDVKM. This CDR3 has 11 residues. The CDR3 region is CASSSGHTRYF. The DNA for the CDR3 is TGTGCCAGCAGTTCGGGCCATACGAGGTACTTC.

The J gene is TRBJ2-3, the V gene TRBV27; 8 nucleotides align to TRBD2. The CDR3 runs 15 residues. V trimming: 3 bases; J trimming: 1 base; junction bases outside the gene matches: 3. The germline gives CDR1 MNHEY, CDR2 SMNVEV (reference sequence). In DNA, the CDR3 is TGTGCCAGCAGTTTTGGAGCGGGAGGCACAGATACGCAGTATTTT. This encodes CASSFGAGGTDTQYF.

This clonotype has just a few counts. The rearrangement uses TRBV7-3 and TRBJ2-6; 11 bases are a match to TRBD1. The V gene end was trimmed by 1 base and the J gene end by 0 bases; junction bases not matched to a gene: 5. This CDR3 is 19 amino acids long. The germline V gene encodes CDR1 SGHTA and CDR2 FQGTGA. The CDR3: CASSLRGQGVDSGANVLTF. CDR3 DNA sequence: TGTGCCAGCAGCTTAAGGGGACAGGGGGTTGACTCTGGGGCCAACGTCCTGACTTTC.

The chain employs TRBV27 and TRBJ2-7; 7 bases are shared with TRBD2. The CDR3 is made up of 18 amino acids. V was pared by 2 bases and J by 2 bases, with 15 bases of the junction left unmatched. Germline V CDR1 and CDR2: MNHEY, SMNVEV (reference sequence). The chain's CDR3 is CASSLKRKTGGGTYEQYF. The DNA for the CDR3 is TGTGCCAGCAGTTTAAAGCGGAAAACGGGGGGAGGTACCTACGAGCAGTACTTC.

The gene calls are TRBV2 and TRBJ2-7; 9 bases fit TRBD1. After removal of 6 bases from V and 0 bases from J, the junction contained 6 bases not matched to a gene. CDR3 length: 15 residues. Per the germline V gene, CDR1 is SNHLY and CDR2 is FYNNEI. The CDR3 here is CASRQGQGYSYEQYF. Here the CDR3 DNA reads TGTGCCAGCAGGCAGGGACAGGGTTACTCCTACGAGCAGTACTTC.

This clonotype was detected a few times. CDR3 DNA sequence: TGTGCCAGCAGCCAAGATATATCCTACAATGAGCAGTTCTTC. Encoded protein: CASSQDISYNEQFF. This chain uses TRBV4-2 with TRBJ2-1; D is ambiguous. V was clipped by 0 bases and J by 1 base, with 4 bases between them. Germline V gives CDR1 LGHNA, CDR2 YNFKEQ. The CDR3 runs to 14 residues.

The rearrangement joins TRBV5-1 to TRBJ2-1, with 10 bases aligning to TRBD1. CDR1 is SGHRS and CDR2 is YFSETQ in the germline V gene. The CDR3 loop spans 15 amino acids. V trimming: 4 bases; J trimming: 7 bases; junction bases outside the gene matches: 8. DNA of the CDR3: TGCGCCAGCAGCCTTTGGGACAGGGGTTCTAATGAGCAGTTCTTC. Protein sequence: CASSLWDRGSNEQFF.

The chain combines TRBV6-2 or TRBV6-3 with TRBJ1-2; D not certain. The CDR3 has 12 residues. The V end lost 4 bases, the J end lost 10 bases, and 13 bases lay between the germline ends. Germline V gives CDR1 MNHEY, CDR2 SVGEGT. The CDR3 protein is CASSLWRQVYTF. CDR3 nucleotides: TGTGCCAGCAGTTTGTGGCGACAAGTCTACACCTTC.

With regard to this clonotype: This clone may be a read error of a much larger clone one base away. This rearrangement joins TRBV7-2 to TRBJ2-5; 7 positions agree with TRBD2. Germline-derived CDR1 and CDR2 are SGHTA and FQGNSA. The CDR3 sequence is 16 residues long. The J segment lost 1 base and the V segment lost 5 bases, leaving 10 bases of the junction unmatched. CDR3 protein: CASSISGRGGQETQYF. CDR3 DNA sequence: TGTGCCAGCAGCATCTCGGGTCGCGGGGGCCAAGAGACCCAGTACTTC.